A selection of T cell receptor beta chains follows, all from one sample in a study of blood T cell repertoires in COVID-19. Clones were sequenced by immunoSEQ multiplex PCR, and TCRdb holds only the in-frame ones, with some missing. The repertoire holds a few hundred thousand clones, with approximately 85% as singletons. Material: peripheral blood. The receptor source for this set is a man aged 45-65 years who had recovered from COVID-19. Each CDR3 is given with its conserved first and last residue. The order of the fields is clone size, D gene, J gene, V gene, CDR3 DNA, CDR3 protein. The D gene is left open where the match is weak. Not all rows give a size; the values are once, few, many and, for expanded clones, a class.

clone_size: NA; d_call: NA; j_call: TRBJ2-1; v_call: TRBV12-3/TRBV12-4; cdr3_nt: TGTGCCAGCACCCCAACAGGGTACAATGAGCAGTTCTTC; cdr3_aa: CASTPTGYNEQFF
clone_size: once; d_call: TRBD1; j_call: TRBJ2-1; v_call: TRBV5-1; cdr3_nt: TGCGCCAGCAGCTTGGTCGTCGGCCGGGACAGGGTCTTCTTC; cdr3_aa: CASSLVVGRDRVFF
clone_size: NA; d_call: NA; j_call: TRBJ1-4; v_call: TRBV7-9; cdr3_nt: TGTGCCAGCAGCTTGCGGGAGACTGGCGATGAAAAACTGTTTTTT; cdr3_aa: CASSLRETGDEKLFF
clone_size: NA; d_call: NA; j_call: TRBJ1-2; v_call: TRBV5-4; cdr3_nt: TGTGCCAGCAGCTTGAGCCTGGGTCAGGCCTATGGCTACACCTTC; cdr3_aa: CASSLSLGQAYGYTF
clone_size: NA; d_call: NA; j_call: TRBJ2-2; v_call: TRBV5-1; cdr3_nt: TGCGCCAGCGCCCACCGGGACACCGGGGAGCTGTTTTTT; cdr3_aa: CASAHRDTGELFF
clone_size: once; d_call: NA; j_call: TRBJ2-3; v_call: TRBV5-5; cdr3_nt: TGTGCCAGCAGCGCGGACTTATACACAGATACGCAGTATTTT; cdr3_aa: CASSADLYTDTQYF
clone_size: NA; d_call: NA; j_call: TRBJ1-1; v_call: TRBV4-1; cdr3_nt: TGCGCCAGCAGCCATCTCAGAGGGCCCGGGACTGGAGGGAGGGGGAACACTGAAGCTTTCTTT; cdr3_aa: CASSHLRGPGTGGRGNTEAFF
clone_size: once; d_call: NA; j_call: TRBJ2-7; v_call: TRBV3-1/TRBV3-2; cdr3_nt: TGTGCCAGCAGCCGGAGACATACTAGCTCCAACGAGCAGTACTTC; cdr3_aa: CASSRRHTSSNEQYF
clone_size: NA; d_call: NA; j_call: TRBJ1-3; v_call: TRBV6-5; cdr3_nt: TGTGCCAGCAGTTACTCGAATCCGGGCTCTGGAAACACCATATATTTT; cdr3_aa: CASSYSNPGSGNTIYF
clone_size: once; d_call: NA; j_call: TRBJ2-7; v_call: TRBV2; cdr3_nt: TGTGCCAGCACCCACCGGGCAGGGTGGTCGGGACTTGGGGACTACGAGCAGTACTTC; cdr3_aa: CASTHRAGWSGLGDYEQYF
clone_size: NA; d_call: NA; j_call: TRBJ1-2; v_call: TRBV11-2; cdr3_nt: TGTGCCAGCAGTCTTGGGGAGCACTATGGCTACACCTTC; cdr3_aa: CASSLGEHYGYTF
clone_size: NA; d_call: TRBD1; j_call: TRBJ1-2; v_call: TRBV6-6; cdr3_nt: TGTGCCAGCAGTTACTCATGGGCAGGGGGCAGGGATGGCTACACCTTC; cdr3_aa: CASSYSWAGGRDGYTF